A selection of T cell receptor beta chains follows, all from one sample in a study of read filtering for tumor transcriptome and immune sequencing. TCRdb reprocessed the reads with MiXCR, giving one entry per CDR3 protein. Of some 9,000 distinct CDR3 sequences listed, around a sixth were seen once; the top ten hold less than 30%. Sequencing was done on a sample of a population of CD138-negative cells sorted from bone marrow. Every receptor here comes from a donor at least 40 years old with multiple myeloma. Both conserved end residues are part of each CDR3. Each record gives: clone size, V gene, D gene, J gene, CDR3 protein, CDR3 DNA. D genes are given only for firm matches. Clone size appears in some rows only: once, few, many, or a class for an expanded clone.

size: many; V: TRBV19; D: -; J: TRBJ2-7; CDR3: CASSIRERSSYEQYF; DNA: TGTGCCAGTAGTATCCGGGAAAGGAGCTCCTACGAGCAGTACTTC
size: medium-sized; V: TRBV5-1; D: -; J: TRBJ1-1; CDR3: CASREQAATEAFF; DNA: TGCGCCAGCAGGGAACAGGCCGCCACTGAAGCTTTCTTT
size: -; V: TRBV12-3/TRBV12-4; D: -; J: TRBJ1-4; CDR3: CASSFAALSTIGREKLFF; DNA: TGTGCCAGCAGCTTTGCTGCCCTGTCAACCATCGGGCGCGAAAAACTGTTTTTT
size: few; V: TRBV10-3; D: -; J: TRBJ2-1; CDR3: CAIGVGGDNEQFF; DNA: TGTGCCATCGGGGTTGGTGGGGACAATGAGCAGTTCTTC
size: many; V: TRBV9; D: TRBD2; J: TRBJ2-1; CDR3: CASSVEVSGTDNEQFF; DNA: TGTGCCAGCAGCGTAGAGGTTAGCGGGACCGACAATGAGCAGTTCTTC
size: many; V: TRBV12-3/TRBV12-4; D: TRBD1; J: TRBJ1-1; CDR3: CASSQGQGATEAFF; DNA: TGTGCCAGCAGTCAAGGACAGGGGGCCACTGAAGCTTTCTTT
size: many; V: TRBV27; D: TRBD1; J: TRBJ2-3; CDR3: CASSFTGASWTDTQYF; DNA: TGTGCCAGCAGTTTCACAGGGGCCTCTTGGACAGATACGCAGTATTTT
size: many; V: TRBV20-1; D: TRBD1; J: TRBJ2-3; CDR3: CSASHRGVIDTQYF; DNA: TGCAGTGCTAGCCACAGGGGTGTAATAGATACGCAGTATTTT
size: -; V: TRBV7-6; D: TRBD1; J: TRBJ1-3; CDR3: CASSTDRASGNTVYF; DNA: TGTGCCAGCAGCACTGACAGGGCCTCTGGAAACACCGTATATTTT
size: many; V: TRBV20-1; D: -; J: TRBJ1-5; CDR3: CSASSRGRDQPQHF; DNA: TGCAGTGCTAGTTCCAGGGGTAGGGATCAGCCCCAGCATTTT
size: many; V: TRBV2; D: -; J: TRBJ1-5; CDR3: CASSDRAANQPQHF; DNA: TGTGCCAGCAGTGACCGGGCGGCCAATCAGCCCCAGCATTTT
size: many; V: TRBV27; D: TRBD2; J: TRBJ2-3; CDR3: CASKTSGATDTQYF; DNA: TGTGCCAGCAAGACTAGCGGGGCCACAGATACGCAGTATTTT
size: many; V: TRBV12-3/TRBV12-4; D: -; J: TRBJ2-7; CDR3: CASKRHALGEQYF; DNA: TGTGCCAGCAAGAGACACGCGCTGGGGGAGCAGTACTTC
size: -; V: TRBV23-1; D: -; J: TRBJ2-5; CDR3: CARPSQGQEAQYF; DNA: TGCGCCAGACCAAGTCAGGGACAAGAGGCCCAGTACTTC
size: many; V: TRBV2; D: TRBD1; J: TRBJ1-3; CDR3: CASSGALDRGHTIYF; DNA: TGTGCCAGCAGTGGGGCGTTGGACAGGGGTCACACCATATATTTT
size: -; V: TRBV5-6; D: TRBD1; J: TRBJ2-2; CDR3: CASSVDRGFTGGLSF; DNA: TGTGCCAGCAGCGTGGACAGGGGATTCACCGGGGGGCTGTCTTTT
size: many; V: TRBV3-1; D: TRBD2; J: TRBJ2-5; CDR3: CASGGGGETQYF; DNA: TGTGCCAGCGGAGGCGGGGGAGAGACCCAGTACTTC
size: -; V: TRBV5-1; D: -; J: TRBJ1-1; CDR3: CASSILSSGTEAFF; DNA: TGCGCCAGCAGCATCCTGAGCTCGGGCACTGAAGCTTTCTTT
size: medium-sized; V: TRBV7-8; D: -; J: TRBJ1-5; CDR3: CASSPGHNQPQHF; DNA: TGTGCCAGCAGCCCGGGGCACAATCAGCCCCAGCATTTT
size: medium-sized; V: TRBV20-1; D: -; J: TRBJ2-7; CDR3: CSASSPDTYEQYF; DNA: TGCAGTGCTAGCTCGCCTGATACCTACGAGCAGTACTTC
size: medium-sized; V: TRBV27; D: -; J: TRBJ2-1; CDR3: CASSATEGGSSYNEQFF; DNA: TGTGCCAGCAGTGCCACCGAGGGGGGCAGCTCCTACAATGAGCAGTTCTTC
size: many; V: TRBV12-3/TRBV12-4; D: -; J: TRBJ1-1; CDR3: CASSPRGQLNTEAFF; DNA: TGTGCCAGCAGTCCCCGTGGGCAGCTGAACACTGAAGCTTTCTTT
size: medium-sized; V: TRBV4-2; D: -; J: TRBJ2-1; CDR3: CASSPRTGVSYNEQFF; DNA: TGTGCCAGCAGCCCCCGAACGGGGGTCTCCTACAATGAGCAGTTCTTC
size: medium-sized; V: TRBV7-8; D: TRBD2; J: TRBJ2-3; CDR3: CASSFAGLAGTDTQYF; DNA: TGTGCCAGCAGCTTCGCGGGACTAGCGGGCACAGATACGCAGTATTTT
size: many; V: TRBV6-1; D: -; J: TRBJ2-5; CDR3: CASSVQGLQETQYF; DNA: TGTGCCAGCAGTGTACAGGGACTCCAAGAGACCCAGTACTTC
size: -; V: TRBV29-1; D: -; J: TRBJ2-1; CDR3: CSVYSDSPREQFF; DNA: TGCAGCGTTTACAGCGACAGCCCCCGAGAGCAGTTCTTC
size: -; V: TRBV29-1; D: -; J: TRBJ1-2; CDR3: CSVLRGGDGCTF; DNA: TGCAGCGTACTCCGCGGGGGCGATGGCTGCACCTTC
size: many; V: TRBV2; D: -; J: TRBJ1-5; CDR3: CASNRNSNQPQHF; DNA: TGTGCCAGCAACAGGAATAGCAATCAGCCCCAGCATTTT
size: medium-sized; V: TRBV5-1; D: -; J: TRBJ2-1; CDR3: CASSLGAGSSYNEQFF; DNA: TGCGCCAGCAGCTTGGGAGCAGGGAGCTCCTACAATGAGCAGTTCTTC
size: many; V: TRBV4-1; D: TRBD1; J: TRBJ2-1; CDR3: CASSQLGQTNEQFF; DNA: TGCGCCAGCAGCCAGCTGGGACAGACTAATGAGCAGTTCTTC
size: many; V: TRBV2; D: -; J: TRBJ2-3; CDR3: CASGARSSSTDTQYF; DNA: TGTGCCAGCGGGGCCCGGAGTTCTAGCACAGATACGCAGTATTTT
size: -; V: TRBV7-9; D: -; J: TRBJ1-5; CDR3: CASSPFVGSSNQPQHF; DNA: TGTGCCAGCAGTCCCTTTGTCGGGAGTAGCAATCAGCCCCAGCATTTT
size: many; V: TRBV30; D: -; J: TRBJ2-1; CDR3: CAWSVGGFYNERFF; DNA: TGTGCCTGGAGTGTGGGGGGCTTTTACAATGAGCGGTTCTTC
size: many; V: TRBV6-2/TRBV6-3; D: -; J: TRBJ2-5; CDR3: CASSELVEHQTQYF; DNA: TGTGCCAGCAGTGAACTAGTGGAGCATCAGACCCAGTACTTC
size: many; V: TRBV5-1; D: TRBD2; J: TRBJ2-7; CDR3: CASSLVPSGSAEQYF; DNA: TGCGCCAGCAGCCTGGTGCCTAGCGGGAGTGCGGAGCAGTACTTC
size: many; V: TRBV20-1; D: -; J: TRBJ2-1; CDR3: CSATSYNEQFF; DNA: TGCAGTGCTACGAGCTACAATGAGCAGTTCTTC
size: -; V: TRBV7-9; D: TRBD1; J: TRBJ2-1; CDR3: CASSETTGAGNEQFF; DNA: TGTGCCAGCAGCGAGACGACAGGGGCAGGCAATGAGCAGTTCTTC
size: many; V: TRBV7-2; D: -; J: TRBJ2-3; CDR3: CASSLDRGGLGTDTQYF; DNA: TGTGCCAGCAGCTTAGATAGAGGGGGGCTGGGCACAGATACGCAGTATTTT
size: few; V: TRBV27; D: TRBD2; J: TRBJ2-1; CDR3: CASTDTSESSYNGQFF; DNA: TGTGCCAGCACTGATACTAGCGAAAGCTCCTACAATGGGCAGTTCTTC
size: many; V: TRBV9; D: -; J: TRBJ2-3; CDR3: CASSVAGFGENTQYF; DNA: TGTGCCAGCAGCGTAGCTGGGTTTGGGGAAAATACGCAGTATTTT
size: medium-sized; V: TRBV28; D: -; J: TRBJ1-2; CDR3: CASRTNYGYTF; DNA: TGTGCCAGTCGAACTAACTATGGCTACACCTTC
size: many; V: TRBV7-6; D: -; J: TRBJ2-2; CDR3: CASTTGGTNTGELFF; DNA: TGTGCCAGCACGACGGGCGGGACGAACACCGGGGAGCTGTTTTTT
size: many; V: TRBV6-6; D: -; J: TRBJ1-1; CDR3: CASGPGSAAAFF; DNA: TGTGCCAGCGGTCCGGGATCTGCGGCCGCTTTCTTT
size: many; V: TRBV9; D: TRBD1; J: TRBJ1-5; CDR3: CASSKTGTGMPQHF; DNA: TGTGCCAGCAGCAAGACAGGGACCGGGATGCCCCAGCATTTT
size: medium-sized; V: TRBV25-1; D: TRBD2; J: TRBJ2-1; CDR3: CASSEGLAGGKSSYNEQFF; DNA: TGTGCCAGCAGTGAGGGACTAGCGGGGGGGAAGAGCTCCTACAATGAGCAGTTCTTC
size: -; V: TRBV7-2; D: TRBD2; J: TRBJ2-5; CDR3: CVSSYNGGSEAQYF; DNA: TGTGTCAGCAGCTATAACGGGGGGTCGGAGGCCCAGTACTTC
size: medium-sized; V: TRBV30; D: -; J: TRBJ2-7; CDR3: CAWSVLGLTNPEQYF; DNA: TGTGCCTGGAGTGTACTGGGCCTTACGAATCCCGAGCAGTACTTC
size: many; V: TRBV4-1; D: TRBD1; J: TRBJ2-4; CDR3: CASSRTSGTGEYF; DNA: TGCGCCAGCAGCCGAACATCGGGGACAGGGGAGTACTTC
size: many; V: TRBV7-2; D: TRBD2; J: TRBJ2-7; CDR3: CASGSSGGRTYEQYF; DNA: TGTGCCAGCGGTTCAAGCGGGGGCCGTACCTACGAGCAGTACTTC